The 27 T cell receptor beta chains below all came from one sample that was sequenced in a study of neurological immune-mediated disorders. One entry per CDR3 protein, called by TCRdb with MiXCR from the 5' RACE reads. Among 110,000 or so distinct CDR3 sequences listed, more than 2.5% were seen once. Sequencing was carried out using PBMCs. Every receptor here comes from a woman aged 25-40 years with multiple sclerosis.

This clonotype appeared many times. The rearrangement links TRBV7-8 to TRBJ2-1, with D tentatively TRBD1 or TRBD2 (5 bases each). V lost 3 bases to trimming and J lost 1 base, with 7 bases between them. Germline CDR1 and CDR2: SGHVS and FQNEAQ. The CDR3 is made up of 14 amino acids. The CDR3 reads CASSLGVSYNEQFF. The DNA of the CDR3 is TGTGCCAGCAGCTTGGGGGTGTCCTACAATGAGCAGTTCTTC.

This clonotype was counted ten times or more. J is TRBJ1-1 and V is TRBV18, with D uncertain. Trimming took off 8 bases at V and 0 bases at J, with 7 bases between the two ends. Per germline, CDR1 KGHSH and CDR2 LQKENI. This CDR3 has 12 amino acids. CDR3 sequence: CASSTVNTEAFF. DNA of the CDR3: TGTGCCAGCAGCACAGTGAACACTGAAGCTTTCTTT.

The sample holds many counts of this clonotype. This rearrangement joins TRBV10-3 to TRBJ2-1; 10 bases align to TRBD2. Trimming took 8 bases from V and 13 from J; bases not matched to a gene: 5. The CDR3 is 11 residues long. Germline V gene sequence: CDR1 ENHRY, CDR2 SYGVKD. CDR3 in amino acids: CAIEVAGGQFF. The CDR3, as DNA: TGTGCCATCGAAGTAGCGGGAGGCCAGTTCTTC.

This clonotype was counted many times. The chain has TRBV4-3 and TRBJ2-7, with 10 bases fitting TRBD2. Germline lookup yields CDR1 LGHNA and CDR2 YSLEER. Trimming took 0 bases from V and 3 from J; bases not matched to a gene: 5. This CDR3 has 16 amino acids. The CDR3 loop reads CASSQDRASGSYEQYF. The DNA for the CDR3 is TGCGCCAGCAGCCAAGATAGGGCTAGCGGGAGCTACGAGCAGTACTTC.

This clonotype was found many times. The chain links TRBV5-1 to TRBJ2-7; D is tentatively TRBD1 or TRBD2 (6 bases each). V lost 4 bases, J lost 5 bases, and 16 bases lay in between. Germline CDR1 and CDR2: SGHRS and YFSETQ. This CDR3 is built from 14 residues. The CDR3 spells CASSGGGKTNEQYF. CDR3 sequence (DNA): TGCGCCAGCAGCGGGGGCGGGAAGACCAACGAGCAGTACTTC.

In its sample, this clonotype was seen many times. This sequence joins TRBV7-2 and TRBJ1-1, with D possibly matching TRBD1 (5 bases). The CDR3 spans 13 residues. V was shortened by 1 base and J by 5 bases, with 8 bases between the two germline ends. Germline assignment: CDR1 SGHTA and CDR2 FQGNSA. This chain's CDR3 is CASSLGGVTEAFF. CDR3 sequence (DNA): TGTGCCAGCAGCTTAGGAGGGGTGACTGAAGCTTTCTTT.

This clonotype was counted at least ten times. The V call is TRBV7-2, the J call TRBJ1-1, with D uncertain. This CDR3 is built from 15 residues. In germline, CDR1 is SGHTA, CDR2 FQGNSA. The ends were cut back, 1 base at V and 1 base at J, with 10 bases in the middle. The CDR3 here is CASSLGLAGNTEAFF. For the CDR3, the DNA is TGTGCCAGCAGCTTAGGACTGGCCGGGAACACTGAAGCTTTCTTT.

This clonotype was observed many times. The V call is TRBV20-1, the J call TRBJ2-5, with 13 bases lining up with TRBD2. This CDR3 is 17 amino acids long. Trimming cost V 1 base and J 4 bases; bases outside gene matches: 9. Germline V lookup: CDR1 DFQATT, CDR2 SNEGSKA (reference sequence). This CDR3 is CSARAGLAGVLGETQYF. The CDR3 bases are TGCAGTGCTAGAGCCGGACTAGCGGGGGTTTTAGGAGAGACCCAGTACTTC.

This clonotype was detected many times. The rearrangement uses TRBV5-1 and TRBJ2-2; 9 bases fit TRBD2. CDR3 length equals 16 residues. Trimming removed 3 bases from V and 4 bases from J; junction bases left unmatched: 7. Germline V CDR1 and CDR2: SGHRS, YFSETQ. The CDR3 protein is CASSYIAGAGTGELFF. CDR3 in DNA: TGCGCCAGCAGCTACATAGCGGGGGCTGGCACCGGGGAGCTGTTTTTT.

This clonotype turned up a few times. Possible read error: a much larger clone is one base away. V is TRBV29-1 and J is TRBJ1-5; D not resolved. In germline, CDR1 is SQVTM, CDR2 ANQGSEA. CDR3 length equals 13 residues. The CDR3 loop reads CSARQTEDQHQHF. In DNA, the CDR3 is TGCAGCGCCCGCCAGACTGAGGATCAGCACCAGCATTTT.

This clonotype was seen ten or more times. V gene TRBV29-1 combines with J gene TRBJ1-2; 8 nucleotides line up with TRBD1. V lost 0 bases to trimming and J lost 0 bases; unmatched junction nucleotides: 6. Germline loops: CDR1 SQVTM, CDR2 ANQGSEA. This CDR3 comprises 16 residues. CDR3 in amino acids: CSVEEGDRRTNYGYTF. CDR3 DNA: TGCAGCGTTGAAGAGGGGGACAGGCGCACTAACTATGGCTACACCTTC.

V and J are TRBV30 and TRBJ2-7; 7 bases fit TRBD2. Germline CDR1 GTSNPN, CDR2 SVGIG (reference sequence). The CDR3 sequence is 13 residues long. Unmatched junction bases numbered 6, after V lost 0 bases and J lost 7 bases. CDR3 residues: CAWSVGLADEQYF. DNA of the CDR3: TGTGCCTGGAGTGTAGGTCTAGCGGATGAGCAGTACTTC.

This clonotype was picked up many times. The chain uses TRBV12-3 or TRBV12-4 and TRBJ2-5; TRBD2 matches at 7 bases. The V segment lost 4 bases and the J segment 5 bases; nucleotides outside the gene matches: 7. The CDR3 sequence is 14 residues long. CDR3 loop: CASSYRTSLETQYF. The DNA of the CDR3 is TGTGCCAGCAGTTACCGGACTAGTTTGGAGACCCAGTACTTC.

This clonotype was detected many times. The chain uses TRBV5-1 and TRBJ1-2; a possible D gene is TRBD1 (5 bases). Trimming shortened V by 4 bases and J by 4 bases, and 17 bases separated the two germline ends. The CDR3 consists of 15 residues. CDR1 and CDR2 from the germline V gene are SGHRS and YFSETQ. This CDR3 reads CASSREIEGSYGYTF. The CDR3, as DNA: TGCGCCAGCAGCCGAGAGATAGAGGGGAGCTATGGCTACACCTTC.

This clonotype was observed many times. The chain links TRBV20-1 to TRBJ2-1; no clear D. Per germline, CDR1 DFQATT and CDR2 SNEGSKA (reference sequence). This CDR3 is 12 amino acids long. Trimming cost V 6 bases and J 10 bases, with 16 bases left between them. CDR3 DNA sequence: TGCAGTGCGACCTTCGGCGGTACGGAGCAGTTCTTC. It specifies CSATFGGTEQFF.

Ten or more counts support this clonotype. The V gene is TRBV29-1, the J gene TRBJ1-5; no definite D call. V was pared by 3 bases and J by 7 bases, with 13 bases between. The CDR3 contains 13 residues. CDR1 and CDR2 from the germline V gene are SQVTM and ANQGSEA. CDR3 nucleotide sequence: TGCAGCGTTGAGTGGGCGGTGGGGCAGCCCCAGCATTTT. Protein product: CSVEWAVGQPQHF.

This clonotype has ten or more counts. The gene calls are TRBV3-1 and TRBJ1-1; 11 bases agree with TRBD1. CDR3 length: 15 residues. The V gene's germline CDR1 is LGHDT and CDR2 YNNKEL (reference sequence). V trimming: 6 bases; J trimming: 6 bases; junction bases outside the gene matches: 9. DNA of the CDR3: TGTGCCAGCAGTTATCTCCGGGACAGGGGGGCTGAAGCTTTCTTT. Protein: CASSYLRDRGAEAFF.

This clonotype appeared many times. The chain's CDR3 is CASSLTSQGTIYF. The CDR3 coding sequence is TGCGCCAGCAGCTTGACATCACAGGGAACCATATATTTT. This chain connects TRBV5-1 to TRBJ1-3, with D tentatively TRBD1 (6 bases). Germline-derived CDR1 and CDR2 are SGHRS and YFSETQ. Trimming shortened V by 1 base and J by 10 bases, and 12 bases separated the two germline ends. The CDR3 consists of 13 residues.

This clonotype was recorded many times. The rearrangement joins TRBV6-2 or TRBV6-3 to TRBJ1-1; D gene uncertain. The V gene's germline CDR1 is MNHEY and CDR2 SVGEGT. V lost 0 bases and J 3 bases, leaving 11 bases between the germline ends. The CDR3 is made up of 15 amino acids. CDR3 protein: CASSYSDGRYTEAFF. For the CDR3, the DNA is TGTGCCAGCAGTTACTCGGATGGTCGTTACACTGAAGCTTTCTTT.

This chain joins TRBV30 and TRBJ2-2; either TRBD1 or TRBD2 may supply D (5 bases each). The CDR3 length is 14 residues. CDR1 is GTSNPN, CDR2 SVGIG, per germline (reference sequence). V was trimmed by 3 bases and J by 8 bases, leaving 16 bases between them. The CDR3 region is CAWRAGSPWGELFF. The CDR3 DNA sequence: TGTGCCTGGAGGGCAGGGAGTCCGTGGGGGGAGCTGTTTTTT.

This clonotype was detected ten times or more. The V call is TRBV20-1, the J call TRBJ1-1, with 7 nucleotides matching TRBD1. J lost 4 bases, V lost 6 bases, and 14 bases had no gene match. CDR1 is DFQATT and CDR2 is SNEGSKA in the germline V gene (reference sequence). This CDR3 is 15 amino acids long. CDR3 nucleotide sequence: TGCAGTGCAACCAGGGGTCCTCAGGGGGGCACTGAAGCTTTCTTT. Translating it yields CSATRGPQGGTEAFF.

This clonotype has ten or more counts. The V gene is TRBV10-1, the J gene TRBJ2-1, with unresolved D. The germline V gene has CDR1 WNHNN and CDR2 SYGVQD (reference sequence). There are 15 residues in the CDR3. The V end lost 1 base, the J end lost 1 base, and 8 bases lay between the germline ends. The CDR3 DNA reads TGCGCCAGCAGTGAGTTGCCAGGATCCTACAATGAGCAGTTCTTC. Its translation: CASSELPGSYNEQFF.

The sample holds many counts of this clonotype. The chain joins TRBV20-1 to TRBJ2-4, with D maybe TRBD2 (6 bases). CDR3 length: 12 amino acids. Germline CDR1 reads DFQATT; CDR2 reads SNEGSKA (reference sequence). The germline V and J ends were trimmed by 5 bases and 7 bases, with 12 bases remaining between them. The CDR3 here is CSAPIGGNIQYF. The DNA for the CDR3 is TGCAGTGCTCCCATAGGAGGGAACATTCAGTACTTC.

This clonotype came up many times. The rearrangement links TRBV7-9 to TRBJ1-5; D call uncertain. The CDR3 is made up of 12 amino acids. CDR1 SEHNR and CDR2 FQNEAQ come from the germline V gene (reference sequence). Trimming left V 4 bases short and J 7 bases short, with 8 bases between. The DNA for the CDR3 is TGTGCCAGCAGCTCAAACCTACAGCCCCAGCATTTT. Translating it yields CASSSNLQPQHF.

This clonotype was detected ten times or more. The CDR3 DNA reads TGCGCCAGCAGCCAAGATCTATGGGGACAGAGCACAGATACGCAGTATTTT. Its translation is CASSQDLWGQSTDTQYF. The V and J genes are TRBV4-3 and TRBJ2-3, with 7 bases fitting TRBD1. Germline loops: CDR1 LGHNA, CDR2 YSLEER. The J segment lost 0 bases and the V segment lost 0 bases, leaving 6 bases of the junction unmatched. The length of the CDR3 is 17 residues.

About this clonotype: With a much larger clone just one base away, this may be a read error. V usage is TRBV5-1 and J usage is TRBJ2-2, with D possibly matching TRBD1 (6 bases). CDR3 length: 14 residues. From germline, CDR1 is SGHRS and CDR2 YFSETQ. The V end was cut by 5 bases, the J end by 7 bases, with 15 bases between. Here the CDR3 reads CASRGGGFNGELFF. CDR3 nucleotide sequence: TGCGCCAGCAGGGGTGGGGGCTTCAACGGGGAGCTGTTTTTT.

This clonotype appeared many times. This sequence joins TRBV20-1 and TRBJ2-5; 8 positions match TRBD1. The CDR3 loop spans 13 amino acids. J gave up 5 bases and V 6 bases, and 8 bases lay outside the gene matches. Germline V lookup: CDR1 DFQATT, CDR2 SNEGSKA (reference sequence). DNA of the CDR3: TGCAGTGCCCCTAGACAGGGGTTGGAGACCCAGTACTTC. It specifies CSAPRQGLETQYF.